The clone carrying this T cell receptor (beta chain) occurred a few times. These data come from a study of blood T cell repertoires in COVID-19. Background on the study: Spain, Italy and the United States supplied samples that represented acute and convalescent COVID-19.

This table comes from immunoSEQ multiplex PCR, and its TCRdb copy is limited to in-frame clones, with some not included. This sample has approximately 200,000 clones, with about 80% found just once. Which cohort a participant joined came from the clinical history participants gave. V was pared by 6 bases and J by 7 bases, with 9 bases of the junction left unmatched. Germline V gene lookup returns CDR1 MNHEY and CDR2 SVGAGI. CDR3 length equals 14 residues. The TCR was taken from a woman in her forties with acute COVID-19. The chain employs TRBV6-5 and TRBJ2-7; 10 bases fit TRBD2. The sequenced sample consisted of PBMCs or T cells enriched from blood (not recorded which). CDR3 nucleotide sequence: TGTGCCAGCAGAGGGGGGACTAGCGATTTAGAGCAGTACTTC. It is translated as CASRGGTSDLEQYF.